Below are 17 T cell receptor beta chains sequenced from a single sample in a study of CD8+ T cells in alopecia areata. As for treatment: oral pan-JAK inhibitor, 5-10 mg twice daily. Extracted from the samples, RNA was reverse transcribed into cDNA to serve as the sequencing template. Generated by immunoSEQ multiplex PCR, the TCRdb table keeps only in-frame clones and is missing some. This table has around 210,000 clones, over 60% appearing once. This sample comprised CD4+ T cells sorted from blood, obtained at week 4, from a patient treated with tofacitinib. Receptor source: a human donor with alopecia areata.

This rearrangement joins TRBV25-1 to TRBJ2-3, with 8 bases lining up with TRBD1. The CDR3 is 16 residues long. Germline CDR1 and CDR2: MGHDK and SYGVNS. Germline trimming cut 3 bases from V and 4 bases from J; bases unmatched to any gene: 9. The CDR3 here is CASSDHLRGQADTQYF. The CDR3 coding sequence is TGTGCCAGCAGTGACCACCTCAGGGGGCAAGCAGATACGCAGTATTTT. Complete variable domain (other parts from reference TRBV25-1 and TRBJ2-3): EADIYQTPRYLVIGTGKKITLECSQTMGHDKMYWYQQDPGMELHLIHYSYGVNSTEKGDLSSESTVSRIRTEHFPLTLESARPSHTSQYLCASSDHLRGQADTQYFGPGTRLTVL.

V and J are TRBV30 and TRBJ2-7, with a possible D match to TRBD1 (5 bases). CDR1 GTSNPN and CDR2 SVGIG come from the germline V gene (reference sequence). V was cut by 5 bases and J by 4 bases, with 12 bases left in between. This CDR3 spans 12 amino acids. CDR3 in amino acids: CAWAPGLYEQYF. In DNA, the CDR3 is TGTGCCTGGGCCCCAGGGCTGTACGAGCAGTACTTC. The complete variable domain, with remaining parts taken from reference TRBV30 and TRBJ2-7, reads SQTIHQWPATLVQPVGSPLSLECTVEGTSNPNLYWYRQAAGRGLQLLFYSVGIGQISSEVPQNLSASRPQDRQFILSSKKLLLSDSGFYLCAWAPGLYEQYFGPGTRLTVT.

This clone was observed a few times. This chain links TRBV4-3 with TRBJ2-7; 8 bases line up with TRBD2. Germline CDR1 LGHNA, CDR2 YSLEER. The ends lost 1 base at V and 2 bases at J; junction bases unmatched: 7. This CDR3 region has 16 residues. In DNA form, the CDR3 reads TGCGCCAGCAGCCAAGCTCCTCGCGGGGGGACCTACGAGCAGTACTTC. Protein product: CASSQAPRGGTYEQYF.

This chain uses TRBV15 with TRBJ2-7; 9 nucleotides align to TRBD1. With 3 bases clipped from V and 6 bases from J, the junction kept 9 bases outside the gene matches. This CDR3 region has 15 residues. Per the germline V gene, CDR1 is LNHNV and CDR2 is YYDKDF (reference sequence). CDR3 sequence reads: CATSRAGTGSLEQYF. The CDR3 DNA sequence: TGTGCCACCAGCAGGGCCGGGACAGGGTCCCTCGAGCAGTACTTC.

The sample holds a few counts of this clone. The chain recombines TRBV7-2 with TRBJ1-1; D gene unclear. V shed 1 base and J shed 7 bases, with 10 bases lying between them. Germline V gene data show CDR1 as SGHTA and CDR2 as FQGNSA. This CDR3 is built from 13 residues. DNA for the CDR3: TGTGCCAGCAGCTTAGGAGAGAGACATGAAGCTTTCTTT. Translating gives CASSLGERHEAFF.

This rearrangement joins TRBV29-1 to TRBJ2-7; D possibly uses TRBD1 or TRBD2 (6 bases each). V was clipped by 0 bases and J by 0 bases, with 15 bases between them. The CDR3 sequence is 16 residues long. CDR1 is SQVTM, CDR2 ANQGSEA, per germline. CDR3 bases: TGCAGCGTTGAAGATATGGGGGGCCGGTCCTCCTACGAGCAGTACTTC. Translating gives CSVEDMGGRSSYEQYF.

This chain connects TRBV2 to TRBJ1-6, with D perhaps matching TRBD1 (6 bases). The CDR3 is made up of 14 amino acids. Germline loops: CDR1 SNHLY, CDR2 FYNNEI. V lost 6 bases, J lost 7 bases, and 13 bases lay in between. The CDR3 protein is CASRGGQGNSPLHF. CDR3 nucleotide sequence: TGTGCCAGCAGGGGGGGACAAGGAAATTCACCCCTCCACTTT.

This chain connects TRBV27 to TRBJ2-7; the D gene is possibly TRBD1 (6 bases). Trimming removed 6 bases from V and 4 bases from J, with 16 bases in between. Germline CDR1 is MNHEY and CDR2 is SMNVEV (reference sequence). The CDR3 covers 14 residues. The DNA for the CDR3 is TGTGCCAGCAGCCCCCAGGGGCCAGGTTACGAGCAGTACTTC. Its protein product is CASSPQGPGYEQYF.

The chain is built from TRBV5-6 and TRBJ2-7; 8 positions match TRBD2. The CDR3 spans 13 residues. After removal of 7 bases from V and 6 bases from J, the junction contained 9 bases not matched to a gene. Germline CDR1 is SGHDT and CDR2 is YYEEEE. As DNA, the CDR3 is TGTGCCAGCGGCGGGGGGACGGCAAGCGAGCAGTACTTC. Protein: CASGGGTASEQYF.

The chain is built from TRBV7-9 and TRBJ2-5, with 8 bases fitting TRBD2. Germline V gene lookup returns CDR1 SEHNR and CDR2 FQNEAQ (reference sequence). Trimming at V came to 3 bases and at J to 1 base, leaving 1 base not matched to a gene. The CDR3 loop spans 14 amino acids. The CDR3 DNA is TGTGCCAGCAGCTTTAGCGGGGCCCAAGAGACCCAGTACTTC. Translation: CASSFSGAQETQYF.

V gene TRBV7-2 combines with J gene TRBJ1-3; D possibly corresponds to TRBD1 (6 bases). Looked up from germline, CDR1 is SGHTA and CDR2 is FQGNSA. This CDR3 is built from 14 residues. The ends were cut back, 5 bases at V and 2 bases at J, with 10 bases in the middle. The CDR3 DNA follows: TGTGCCAGCAGCCCACAGGGAACTGGAAACACCATATATTTT. This translates into CASSPQGTGNTIYF.

The rearrangement uses TRBV15 and TRBJ2-4; the D call may be TRBD1 or TRBD2 (5 bases each). V gave up 2 bases and J gave up 6 bases, with 14 bases separating them. This CDR3 has 15 amino acids. Germline V lookup: CDR1 LNHNV, CDR2 YYDKDF (reference sequence). This CDR3 is CATSRSLGTTNIQYF. The CDR3 region has the DNA TGTGCCACCAGCAGATCCCTTGGGACGACAAACATTCAGTACTTC.

The chain carries TRBV6-6 and TRBJ2-7, with D perhaps TRBD2 (5 bases). Trimming stripped 6 bases from V and 2 bases from J, with 17 bases between. The CDR3 has 15 residues. Germline V gene lookup returns CDR1 MNHNY and CDR2 SVGAGI (reference sequence). CDR3 DNA: TGTGCCAGCAGCAACGACCCGGGAATGACCTACGAGCAGTACTTC. It yields the protein CASSNDPGMTYEQYF.

The chain joins TRBV30 to TRBJ2-7, with unresolved D. Trimming shortened V by 0 bases and J by 7 bases, and 13 bases separated the two germline ends. CDR1 GTSNPN and CDR2 SVGIG come from the germline V gene (reference sequence). The CDR3 runs 13 residues. The CDR3 bases are TGTGCCTGGAGTGTATCGGCCGTGTTGGAGCAGTACTTC. It yields the protein CAWSVSAVLEQYF.

The CDR3 region has the DNA TGTGCCAGCAGCGTAGGAGAGTACAATGAGCAGTTCTTC. Protein sequence: CASSVGEYNEQFF. This chain links TRBV9 with TRBJ2-1; no clear D. Germline lookup yields CDR1 SGDLS and CDR2 YYNGEE. This CDR3 region has 13 residues. V shed 0 bases and J shed 4 bases, with 5 bases lying between them.

This clone has just a few counts. This sample includes further DNA sequences coding for the same CDR3. The chain links TRBV29-1 to TRBJ2-5; D may match TRBD1 or TRBD2 (6 bases each). The CDR3 extends over 12 amino acids. Looked up from germline, CDR1 is SQVTM and CDR2 is ANQGSEA. V dropped 4 bases and J dropped 5 bases, with 11 bases sitting between them. CDR3 protein: CSVVGGGETQYF. For the CDR3, the DNA is TGCAGCGTTGTGGGGGGCGGGGAGACCCAGTACTTC.

This clone was seen a handful of times. The chain carries TRBV12-5 and TRBJ1-2, with 8 bases lining up with TRBD1. The V gene end was trimmed by 0 bases and the J gene end by 7 bases; junction bases not matched to a gene: 19. The CDR3 has 19 residues. CDR1 is LGHNT and CDR2 is FRNRAP in the germline V gene. CDR3 nucleotide sequence: TGTGCTAGTGGTTTGGTACTTGGGCAGGGGGCCCCCAGTGGATCTGGCTACACCTTC. Translated: CASGLVLGQGAPSGSGYTF.